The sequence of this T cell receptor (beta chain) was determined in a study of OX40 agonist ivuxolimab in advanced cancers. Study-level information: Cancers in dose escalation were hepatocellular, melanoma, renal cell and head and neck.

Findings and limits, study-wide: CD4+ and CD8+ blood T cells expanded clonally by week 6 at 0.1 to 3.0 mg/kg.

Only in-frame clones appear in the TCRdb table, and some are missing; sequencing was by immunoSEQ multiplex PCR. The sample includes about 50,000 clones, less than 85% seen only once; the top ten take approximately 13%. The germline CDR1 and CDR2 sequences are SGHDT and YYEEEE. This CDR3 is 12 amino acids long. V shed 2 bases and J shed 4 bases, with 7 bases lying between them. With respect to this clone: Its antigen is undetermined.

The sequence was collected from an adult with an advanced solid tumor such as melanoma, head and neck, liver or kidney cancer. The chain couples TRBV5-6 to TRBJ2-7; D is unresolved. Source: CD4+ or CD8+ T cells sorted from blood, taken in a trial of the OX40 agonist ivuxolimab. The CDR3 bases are TGTGCCAGCAGCTTTCTGGGATACGAGCAGTACTTC. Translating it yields CASSFLGYEQYF.